These T cell receptor beta chains were read from a single sample in a study of molecular identifiers for immune sequencing clone quantification. TCRdb processed the PCR reads anew with MiXCR; each CDR3 protein has one entry. This sample yields some 680,000 distinct CDR3 sequences, of which over 25% are seen a single time; 0.6% to 0.9% belongs to the top ten. The specimen was naive CD8+ T cells from blood, with Jurkat cell RNA spiked in. Every receptor here comes from a human donor in good health. Some libraries in this study had Jurkat cell RNA spiked in. Each CDR3 is given with its conserved first and last residue. D genes are given only for firm matches. Size is stated for part of the rows, as once, few or many counts, or as a class when the clone is expanded.

TRBV7-6	-	TRBJ2-1	-	CARRLEEASEQFF	TGTGCGCGCAGATTAGAAGAGGCCAGTGAGCAGTTCTTC
TRBV27	many	TRBJ2-7	TRBD1	CASSPPGQGAEEQYF	TGTGCCAGCAGTCCACCGGGACAGGGGGCGGAAGAGCAGTACTTC
TRBV20-1	-	TRBJ2-7	-	CSARDTVQGSRWEQYF	TGCAGTGCTAGAGATACGGTGCAGGGGAGTCGCTGGGAGCAGTACTTC
TRBV5-6	few	TRBJ2-7	-	CASSLDVGVSDEQYF	TGTGCCAGCAGCTTGGATGTCGGGGTCTCCGATGAGCAGTACTTC
TRBV4-1	few	TRBJ2-5	TRBD1	CASSQTGLRGTQYF	TGCGCCAGCAGCCAGACAGGGCTCCGGGGGACCCAGTACTTC
TRBV4-1	few	TRBJ2-7	-	CASSRGRDYEQYF	TGCGCCAGCAGCCGCGGACGGGACTACGAGCAGTACTTC
TRBV5-6	many	TRBJ2-2	-	CASSPETAGELFF	TGTGCCAGCAGTCCTGAGACGGCCGGGGAGCTGTTTTTT
TRBV12-3/TRBV12-4	many	TRBJ2-3	TRBD2	CASSGGLAGVDTQYF	TGTGCCAGCAGCGGGGGACTAGCGGGAGTAGATACGCAGTATTTT
TRBV9	-	TRBJ2-7	TRBD1	CASSLRTGTEQYF	TGTGCCAGCAGCTTACGGACAGGGACCGAGCAGTACTTC
TRBV20-1	-	TRBJ1-2	-	CSARVDSGLYGYTF	TGCAGTGCTAGAGTGGATTCGGGCCTTTATGGCTACACCTTC
TRBV6-2/TRBV6-3	-	TRBJ2-5	-	CASSYPPPTQNF	TGTGCCAGCAGTTACCCGCCCCCTACCCAGAACTTC
TRBV4-3	many	TRBJ1-1	TRBD1	CASSQQRGPGTEAFF	TGCGCCAGCAGCCAGCAAAGGGGGCCTGGCACTGAAGCTTTCTTT
TRBV7-2	many	TRBJ2-1	-	CASSLDYGDNEQFF	TGTGCCAGCAGCTTAGATTACGGGGACAATGAGCAGTTCTTC
TRBV12-3/TRBV12-4	few	TRBJ1-3	TRBD1	CASRRQGETIYF	TGTGCCAGCAGACGACAGGGCGAGACCATATATTTT
TRBV3-1	-	TRBJ2-2	TRBD2	CASSRTSGGALANTGELFF	TGTGCCAGCAGTCGAACAAGCGGGGGGGCCCTCGCGAACACCGGGGAGCTGTTTTTT
TRBV6-2/TRBV6-3	many	TRBJ2-7	-	CASSSDPTYEQYF	TGTGCCAGCAGTTCGGACCCTACCTACGAGCAGTACTTC
TRBV2	few	TRBJ2-1	-	CASHAVNEQFF	TGTGCCAGCCACGCGGTCAATGAGCAGTTCTTC
TRBV19	-	TRBJ1-1	-	CASSPLWATNTEAFF	TGTGCCAGTAGTCCCCTCTGGGCCACGAACACTGAAGCTTTCTTT
TRBV5-1	many	TRBJ2-5	TRBD2	CASSDGLAGGPPPETQYF	TGCGCCAGCAGCGACGGACTAGCGGGGGGTCCCCCTCCAGAGACCCAGTACTTC
TRBV20-1	-	TRBJ2-7	-	CSANNRDITEQYF	TGCAGTGCTAATAATAGGGATATCACCGAGCAGTACTTC
TRBV10-3	many	TRBJ1-5	-	CANPVRESNQPQHF	TGTGCCAACCCAGTCAGGGAGAGCAATCAGCCCCAGCATTTT
TRBV12-3/TRBV12-4	many	TRBJ2-5	-	CASSPTGDQETQYF	TGTGCCAGCAGTCCGACGGGGGACCAGGAGACCCAGTACTTC
TRBV28	-	TRBJ1-1	-	CAGNTGLTEAFF	TGTGCCGGCAATACAGGGTTGACTGAAGCTTTCTTT
TRBV7-2	-	TRBJ2-1	-	CASSLPYTSYNEQFF	TGTGCCAGCAGCTTACCCTATACCTCCTACAATGAGCAGTTCTTC
TRBV11-3	-	TRBJ2-1	-	CASSSKGPPWDNEQFF	TGTGCCAGCAGCTCCAAGGGACCGCCCTGGGACAATGAGCAGTTCTTC
TRBV7-9	-	TRBJ2-7	-	CASSPPAASVYEQYF	TGTGCCAGCAGCCCCCCGGCGGCTAGCGTTTACGAGCAGTACTTC
TRBV3-1	many	TRBJ2-1	-	CASSQENNEQFF	TGTGCCAGCAGCCAGGAGAACAATGAGCAGTTCTTC
TRBV24-1	-	TRBJ2-1	TRBD2	CATSDLTSGSSHNEQFF	TGTGCCACCAGTGATTTGACTAGCGGAAGCTCCCACAATGAGCAATTCTTC
TRBV4-3	-	TRBJ2-7	-	CASSQDHSAGIYEQYF	TGCGCCAGCAGCCAAGATCATTCGGCGGGGATCTACGAGCAGTACTTC
TRBV7-9	many	TRBJ2-5	-	CASSFLTEQETQYF	TGTGCCAGCAGCTTCTTGACAGAACAAGAGACCCAGTACTTC
TRBV30	many	TRBJ1-5	-	CAWSDREKAVYSNQPQHF	TGTGCCTGGAGTGATAGGGAGAAAGCAGTTTATAGCAATCAGCCCCAGCATTTT
TRBV6-6	-	TRBJ2-7	-	CASSPPTYYEQYF	TGTGCCAGCAGCCCGCCTACATACTACGAGCAGTACTTC
TRBV19	once	TRBJ2-3	TRBD2	CASSMGTSGPDTQYF	TGTGCCAGTAGTATGGGGACTAGCGGCCCAGATACGCAGTATTTT
TRBV20-1	-	TRBJ2-7	TRBD2	CSAEPQSGGRSYEQYF	TGCAGTGCTGAGCCCCAGAGTGGCGGGAGGTCCTACGAGCAGTACTTC
TRBV3-1	few	TRBJ2-5	-	CASSQVFQEGVETQYF	TGTGCCAGCAGCCAAGTTTTCCAGGAGGGGGTTGAGACCCAGTACTTC
TRBV28	few	TRBJ2-1	-	CASSLQSLTYNEQFF	TGTGCCAGCAGTTTGCAATCACTTACCTACAATGAGCAGTTCTTC
TRBV12-3/TRBV12-4	many	TRBJ2-4	-	CASSFNVKNIQYF	TGTGCCAGCAGTTTTAACGTCAAAAACATTCAGTACTTC
TRBV6-6	-	TRBJ2-3	TRBD1	CASSYADRVTDTQYF	TGTGCCAGCAGTTACGCGGACAGGGTGACAGATACGCAGTATTTT
TRBV12-3/TRBV12-4	many	TRBJ1-5	-	CASSLIGLDQPQHF	TGTGCCAGCAGTTTAATAGGGTTGGATCAGCCCCAGCATTTT
TRBV7-9	-	TRBJ2-3	TRBD1	CASSQGADAQYF	TGTGCCAGCAGCCAGGGGGCGGATGCGCAGTATTTT
TRBV21-1	-	TRBJ1-5	-	CASSKGKGVDQPQHF	TGTGCCAGCAGCAAAGGAAAAGGAGTTGATCAGCCCCAGCATTTT
TRBV4-1	-	TRBJ2-2	-	CASSPSGQPTNTGELFF	TGCGCCAGCAGCCCCTCCGGACAGCCCACGAACACCGGGGAGCTGTTTTTT
TRBV4-1	-	TRBJ2-7	-	CASSQGQGLPYEQYF	TGCGCCAGCAGCCAAGGGCAGGGTTTGCCCTACGAGCAGTACTTC
TRBV19	-	TRBJ2-7	-	CASSFQGSEQYF	TGTGCCAGTAGTTTCCAGGGAAGCGAGCAGTACTTC
TRBV11-2	-	TRBJ2-5	TRBD2	CASSPWTSGILREPQYF	TGTGCCAGCAGCCCGTGGACTAGCGGGATCCTCCGCGAGCCCCAGTACTTC
TRBV9	-	TRBJ2-7	-	CASSVGSGVASEQYF	TGTGCCAGCAGCGTAGGTTCAGGGGTAGCTAGCGAGCAGTACTTC
TRBV7-2	many	TRBJ1-2	TRBD1	CASSSKRTGSNYGYTF	TGTGCCAGCAGCTCCAAAAGGACAGGGTCTAACTATGGCTACACCTTC
TRBV5-4	-	TRBJ2-3	TRBD2	CASSDSGGANTQYF	TGTGCCAGCAGCGACAGCGGGGGGGCAAATACGCAGTATTTT
TRBV19	-	TRBJ2-1	-	CASSAPEPTREQFF	TGTGCCAGTAGTGCCCCAGAACCCACACGTGAGCAGTTCTTC
TRBV18	-	TRBJ2-3	TRBD1	CASPPRPGQGTDTQYF	TGTGCCAGCCCACCACGACCGGGACAGGGTACAGATACGCAGTATTTT
TRBV9	-	TRBJ2-2	-	CASSVDSVGTGELFF	TGTGCCAGCAGCGTAGATAGCGTGGGCACCGGGGAGCTGTTTTTT
TRBV24-1	many	TRBJ2-1	-	CATDVPGVYYNEQFF	TGTGCCACTGACGTCCCCGGGGTATACTACAATGAGCAGTTCTTC
TRBV4-3	-	TRBJ2-7	-	CASSQDSAWGGSYEQYF	TGCGCCAGCAGCCAAGATTCGGCGTGGGGCGGCTCCTACGAGCAGTACTTC